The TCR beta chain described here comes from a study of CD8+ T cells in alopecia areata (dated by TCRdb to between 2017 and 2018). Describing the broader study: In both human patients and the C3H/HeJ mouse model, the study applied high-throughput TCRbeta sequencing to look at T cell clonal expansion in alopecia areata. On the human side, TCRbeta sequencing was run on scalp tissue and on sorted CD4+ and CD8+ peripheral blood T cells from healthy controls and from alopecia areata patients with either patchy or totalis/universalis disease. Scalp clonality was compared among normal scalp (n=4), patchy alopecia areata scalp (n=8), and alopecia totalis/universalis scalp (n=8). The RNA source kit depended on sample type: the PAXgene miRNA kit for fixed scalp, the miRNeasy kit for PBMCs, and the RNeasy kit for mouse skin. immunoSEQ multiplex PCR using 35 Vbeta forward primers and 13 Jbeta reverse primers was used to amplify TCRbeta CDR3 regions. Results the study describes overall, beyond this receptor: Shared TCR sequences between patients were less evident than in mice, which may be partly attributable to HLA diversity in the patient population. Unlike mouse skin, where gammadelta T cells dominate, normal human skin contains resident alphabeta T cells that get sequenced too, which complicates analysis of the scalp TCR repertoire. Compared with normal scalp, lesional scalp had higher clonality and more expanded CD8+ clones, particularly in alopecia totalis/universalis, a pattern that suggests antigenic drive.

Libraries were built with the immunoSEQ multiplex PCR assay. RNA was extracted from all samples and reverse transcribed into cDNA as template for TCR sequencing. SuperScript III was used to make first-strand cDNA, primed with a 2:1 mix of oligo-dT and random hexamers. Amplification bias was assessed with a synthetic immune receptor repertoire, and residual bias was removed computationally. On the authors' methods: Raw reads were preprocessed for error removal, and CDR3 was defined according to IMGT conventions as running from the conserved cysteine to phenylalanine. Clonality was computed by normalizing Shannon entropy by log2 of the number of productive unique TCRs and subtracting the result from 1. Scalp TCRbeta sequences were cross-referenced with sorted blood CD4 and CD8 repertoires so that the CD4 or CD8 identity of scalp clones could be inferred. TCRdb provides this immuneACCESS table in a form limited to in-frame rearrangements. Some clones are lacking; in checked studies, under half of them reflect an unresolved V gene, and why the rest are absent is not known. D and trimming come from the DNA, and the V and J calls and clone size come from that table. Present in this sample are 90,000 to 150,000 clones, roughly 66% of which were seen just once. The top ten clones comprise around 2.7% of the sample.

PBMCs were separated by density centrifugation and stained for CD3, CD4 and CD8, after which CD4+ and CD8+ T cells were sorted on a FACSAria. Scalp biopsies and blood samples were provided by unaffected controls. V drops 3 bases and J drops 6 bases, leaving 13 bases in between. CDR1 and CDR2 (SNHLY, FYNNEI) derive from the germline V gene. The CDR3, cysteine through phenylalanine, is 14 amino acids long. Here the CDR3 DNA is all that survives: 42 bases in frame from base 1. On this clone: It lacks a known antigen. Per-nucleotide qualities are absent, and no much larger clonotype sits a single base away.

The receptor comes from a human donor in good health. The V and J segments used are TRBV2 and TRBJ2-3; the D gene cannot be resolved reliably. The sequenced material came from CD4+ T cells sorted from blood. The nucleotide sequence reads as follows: TGTGCCAGCAGTGACCGACCCCGTGGGGATACGCAGTATTTT. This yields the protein CASSDRPRGDTQYF.